This note documents a single T cell receptor beta chain sequence. Other DNA sequences in this sample translate to the same CDR3. This sample is drawn from a study of T cell changes during pregnancy in multiple sclerosis. V shed 5 bases and J shed 3 bases, with 8 bases lying between them. The germline CDR1 and CDR2 sequences are DFQATT and SNEGSKA (reference sequence). CDR3 length: 11 residues. The method was immunoSEQ multiplex PCR; TCRdb's version includes in-frame clones alone and lacks a portion of them. The sample has 45,000 to 60,000 clones; around 90% are singletons. Here the sequenced sample was CD8+ T cells from peripheral blood mononuclear cells, taken before pregnancy. The sequence was collected from a female donor with multiple sclerosis, enrolled in a pregnancy study. The chain carries TRBV20-1 and TRBJ2-7; TRBD1 might be the D (6 bases). Written as DNA, the CDR3 is TGCAGTGCTTCGGACAGCTACGAGCAGTACTTC. It yields the protein CSASDSYEQYF.